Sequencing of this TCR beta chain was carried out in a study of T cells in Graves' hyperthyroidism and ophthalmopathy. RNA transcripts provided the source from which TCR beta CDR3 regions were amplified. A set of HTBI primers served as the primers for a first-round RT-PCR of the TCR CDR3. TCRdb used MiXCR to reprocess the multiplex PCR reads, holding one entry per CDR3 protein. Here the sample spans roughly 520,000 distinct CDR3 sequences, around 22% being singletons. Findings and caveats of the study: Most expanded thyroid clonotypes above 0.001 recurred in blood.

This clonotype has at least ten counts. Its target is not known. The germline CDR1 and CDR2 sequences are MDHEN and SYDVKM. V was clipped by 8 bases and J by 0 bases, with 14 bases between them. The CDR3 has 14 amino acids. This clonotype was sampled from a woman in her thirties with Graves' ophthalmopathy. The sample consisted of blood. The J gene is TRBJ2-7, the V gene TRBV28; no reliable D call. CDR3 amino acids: CASHLNLDSYEQYF. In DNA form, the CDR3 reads TGTGCCAGCCATTTAAATCTAGACTCCTACGAGCAGTACTTC.